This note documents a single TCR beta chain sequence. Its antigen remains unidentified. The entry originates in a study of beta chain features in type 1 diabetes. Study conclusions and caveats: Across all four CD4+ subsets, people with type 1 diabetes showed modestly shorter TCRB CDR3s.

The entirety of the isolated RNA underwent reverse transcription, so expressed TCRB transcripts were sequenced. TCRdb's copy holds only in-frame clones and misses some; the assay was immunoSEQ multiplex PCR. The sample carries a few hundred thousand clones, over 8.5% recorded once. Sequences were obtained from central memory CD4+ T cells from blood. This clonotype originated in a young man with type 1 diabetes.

The CDR3 sequence: CASSSRDRGDYGYTF. Here the CDR3 DNA reads TGTGCCAGCAGCTCACGGGACAGGGGAGACTATGGCTACACCTTC. The genes are TRBV5-4 and TRBJ1-2, with 10 bases fitting TRBD1. CDR1 is SGHNT, CDR2 YYREEE, per germline (reference sequence). V lost 3 bases, J lost 3 bases, and 5 bases stayed unmatched. The CDR3 has 15 amino acids.